The 4 T cell receptor beta chains in this list originate from one sample, sequenced in a study of T cells in Graves' hyperthyroidism and ophthalmopathy. Amplified TCR beta CDR3 regions came from RNA transcripts. Initially, a first-round RT-PCR of the TCR CDR3 employed the HTBI primer set. From the multiplex PCR reads, TCRdb called clonotypes with MiXCR, one entry per CDR3 protein. The sample records under 500,000 distinct CDR3 sequences, about an eighth being singletons. The specimen sequenced was blood. These receptors were collected from a man aged 50-59 years with Graves' ophthalmopathy.

J is TRBJ2-6 and V is TRBV27; possible D gene TRBD1, 6 bases. V lost 5 bases to trimming and J lost 0 bases, with 14 bases between them. Germline CDR1 MNHEY, CDR2 SMNVEV (reference sequence). The CDR3 spans 17 residues. The DNA of the CDR3 is TGTGCCAGCAGTATCAGGACAGTGAGCTCTGGGGCCAACGTCCTGACTTTC. Protein sequence: CASSIRTVSSGANVLTF.

This clonotype has at least ten counts. CDR3 in amino acids: CASRPQTSGRVGYNEQFF. CDR3 DNA sequence: TGCGCCAGCCGCCCCCAGACTAGCGGGAGAGTGGGTTACAATGAGCAGTTCTTC. The chain combines TRBV5-1 with TRBJ2-1; 12 bases match TRBD2. V was pared by 7 bases and J by 4 bases, with 15 bases of the junction left unmatched. Germline V CDR1 and CDR2: SGHRS, YFSETQ. The CDR3 is made up of 18 amino acids.

This clonotype has a handful of counts. This rearrangement joins TRBV28 to TRBJ1-6, with a tentative D call TRBD1 (6 bases). This CDR3 is built from 14 residues. Germline CDR1 MDHEN, CDR2 SYDVKM. V was trimmed by 7 bases and J by 8 bases, leaving 15 bases between them. The CDR3 sequence: CASIAGTSDSPLHF. The CDR3 nucleotides read TGTGCCAGCATCGCCGGGACAAGTGATTCACCCCTCCACTTT.

There are many counts of this clonotype. The CDR3 here is CASSPRPSNQETQYF. CDR3 nucleotides: TGTGCCAGCAGCCCCCGGCCTAGCAACCAAGAGACCCAGTACTTC. The chain is built from TRBV7-3 and TRBJ2-5; a possible D gene is TRBD2 (5 bases). The CDR3 totals 15 residues. The germline V and J ends were trimmed by 5 bases and 0 bases, with 13 bases remaining between them. Germline V gene data show CDR1 as SGHTA and CDR2 as FQGTGA. Full variable domain (outside the CDR3, taken from reference TRBV7-3 and TRBJ2-5): GAGVSQTPSNKVTEKGKYVELRCDPISGHTALYWYRQSLGQGPEFLIYFQGTGAADDSGLPNDRFFAVRPEGSVSTLKIQRTERGDSAVYLCASSPRPSNQETQYFGPGTRLLVL.